Each of the 13 T cell receptor beta chains below was sequenced from the same sample in a study of blood T cell repertoires in COVID-19. TCRdb's copy holds only in-frame clones and misses some; the assay was immunoSEQ multiplex PCR. The sample has 150,000 to 180,000 clones; around 82% are singletons. Sequenced material: peripheral blood. These TCRs come from a man aged 55 to 70 with COVID-19, enrolled during active disease.

The V and J genes are TRBV6-5 and TRBJ2-7; possible D gene TRBD1, 6 bases. From germline, CDR1 is MNHEY and CDR2 SVGAGI. V lost 4 bases to trimming and J lost 5 bases, with 12 bases between them. The CDR3 extends over 13 amino acids. This CDR3 reads CASSSPRGHEQYF. The CDR3 DNA reads as TGTGCCAGCAGTTCCCCCAGGGGTCACGAGCAGTACTTC.

V and J are TRBV5-1 and TRBJ1-3; the D is unclear. The CDR3 contains 16 residues. Trimming stripped 0 bases from V and 0 bases from J, with 10 bases between. The V gene's germline CDR1 is SGHRS and CDR2 YFSETQ. The DNA for the CDR3 is TGCGCCAGCAGCTTGGCTTCCGTTAACTCTGGAAACACCATATATTTT. Amino acids: CASSLASVNSGNTIYF. Combining the CDR3 with reference TRBV5-1 and TRBJ1-3 gives the whole variable domain KAGVTQTPRYLIKTRGQQVTLSCSPISGHRSVSWYQQTPGQGLQFLFEYFSETQRNKGNFPGRFSGRQFSNSRSEMNVSTLELGDSALYLCASSLASVNSGNTIYFGEGSWLTVV.

This chain joins TRBV14 and TRBJ2-3, with TRBD2 matching 14 bases. The CDR3 runs 16 residues. Germline CDR1 SGHDN, CDR2 FVKESK. Trimming cost V 1 base and J 5 bases; bases outside gene matches: 2. The CDR3 is CASSQGLAGGQDTQYF. DNA of the CDR3: TGTGCCAGCAGCCAAGGACTAGCGGGGGGGCAAGATACGCAGTATTTT.

The chain is built from TRBV4-3 and TRBJ2-1; TRBD2 matches 7 bases. The CDR3 has 16 amino acids. V dropped 1 base and J dropped 2; count of bases not matched to a gene: 5. Germline V lookup: CDR1 LGHNA, CDR2 YSLEER. CDR3 region: CASSQGGGLAYNEQFF. CDR3 nucleotide sequence: TGCGCCAGCAGCCAAGGAGGTGGACTAGCCTACAATGAGCAGTTCTTC.

The rearrangement links TRBV6-5 to TRBJ2-5, with TRBD2 as a possible D gene (5 bases). CDR1 is MNHEY, CDR2 SVGAGI, per germline. Trimming removed 5 bases from V and 2 bases from J, with 9 bases in between. CDR3 size: 13 residues. CDR3 loop: CASSRPGQETQYF. The DNA for the CDR3 is TGTGCCAGCAGTCGGCCGGGGCAAGAGACCCAGTACTTC.

This rearrangement joins TRBV6-2 or TRBV6-3 to TRBJ2-3, with 7 bases identical to TRBD2. Germline V gene data show CDR1 as MNHEY and CDR2 as SVGEGT. V was clipped by 0 bases and J by 5 bases; unmatched bases: 5. This CDR3 region has 15 residues. This chain's CDR3 is CASSYSPGGQDTQYF. In DNA, the CDR3 is TGTGCCAGCAGTTACTCGCCGGGGGGTCAAGATACGCAGTATTTT.

Only one count was recorded for this clone. The V call is TRBV6-5, the J call TRBJ1-1, with 7 nucleotides matching TRBD1. The germline CDR1 and CDR2 sequences are MNHEY and SVGAGI. V lost 0 bases to trimming and J lost 6 bases; unmatched junction nucleotides: 7. The CDR3 loop spans 15 amino acids. In DNA, the CDR3 is TGTGCCAGCAGTTACTCTAGACAGGGCCTCGCTGAAGCTTTCTTT. This translates into CASSYSRQGLAEAFF.

Comment on this clone: The same CDR3 also results from other DNA sequences found in this sample. This chain joins TRBV27 and TRBJ1-5; weak D call: TRBD1 (5 bases). CDR3 size: 15 residues. Germline V gene sequence: CDR1 MNHEY, CDR2 SMNVEV (reference sequence). Trimming took 3 bases from V and 1 from J, leaving 10 bases between them. As DNA, the CDR3 is TGTGCCAGCAGTTTCGGGGGAGGGAGCAATCAGCCCCAGCATTTT. Translation: CASSFGGGSNQPQHF.

The chain carries TRBV29-1 and TRBJ1-6; D ambiguous. With 5 bases removed from V and 10 bases from J, the gap between germline ends came to 15 bases. From germline, CDR1 is SQVTM and CDR2 ANQGSEA. The CDR3 runs to 13 residues. This chain's CDR3 is CSVREGLLSPLHF. In DNA, the CDR3 is TGCAGCGTTCGTGAGGGATTATTGTCACCCCTCCACTTT.

The rearrangement uses TRBV6-2 or TRBV6-3 and TRBJ2-5; possible D gene TRBD2, 6 bases. The CDR3 loop spans 16 amino acids. The germline V gene encodes CDR1 MNHEY and CDR2 SVGEGT. The germline V and J ends were trimmed by 5 bases and 5 bases, with 21 bases remaining between them. DNA of the CDR3: TGTGCCAGCAGTCTCCGGAGGGACCCTCCAGGGGAGACCCAGTACTTC. It yields the protein CASSLRRDPPGETQYF.

This clone was seen a single time. This sequence joins TRBV30 and TRBJ2-5; TRBD1 matches 7 bases. Trimming at V came to 5 bases and at J to 2 bases, leaving 11 bases not matched to a gene. In germline, CDR1 is GTSNPN, CDR2 SVGIG (reference sequence). The CDR3 extends over 15 amino acids. DNA for the CDR3: TGTGCCTGGGAGCCCCCACAGGGGTGGCAAGAGACCCAGTACTTC. Amino acids: CAWEPPQGWQETQYF. The entire variable domain, with the rest obtained from reference TRBV30 and TRBJ2-5, is as follows: SQTIHQWPATLVQPVGSPLSLECTVEGTSNPNLYWYRQAAGRGLQLLFYSVGIGQISSEVPQNLSASRPQDRQFILSSKKLLLSDSGFYLCAWEPPQGWQETQYFGPGTRLLVL.

The V and J genes are TRBV11-2 and TRBJ1-2; no clear D gene. CDR3 length: 14 amino acids. The V end was cut by 6 bases, the J end by 0 bases, with 11 bases between. Germline values: CDR1 SGHAT, CDR2 FQNNGV. In nucleotides, the CDR3 is TGTGCCAGCAGACCTAACAGAGCTAACTATGGCTACACCTTC. Translation: CASRPNRANYGYTF.

There are a few counts of this clone. This chain joins TRBV5-1 and TRBJ2-7; D may be TRBD1 (5 bases). The CDR3 length is 15 residues. Deletions cut 4 bases from V and 5 bases from J, with 19 bases between. Germline assignment: CDR1 SGHRS and CDR2 YFSETQ. CDR3 DNA sequence: TGCGCCAGCAGCCCAACCCTCGCAGGGTTGAACGAGCAGTACTTC. Amino acid sequence: CASSPTLAGLNEQYF.